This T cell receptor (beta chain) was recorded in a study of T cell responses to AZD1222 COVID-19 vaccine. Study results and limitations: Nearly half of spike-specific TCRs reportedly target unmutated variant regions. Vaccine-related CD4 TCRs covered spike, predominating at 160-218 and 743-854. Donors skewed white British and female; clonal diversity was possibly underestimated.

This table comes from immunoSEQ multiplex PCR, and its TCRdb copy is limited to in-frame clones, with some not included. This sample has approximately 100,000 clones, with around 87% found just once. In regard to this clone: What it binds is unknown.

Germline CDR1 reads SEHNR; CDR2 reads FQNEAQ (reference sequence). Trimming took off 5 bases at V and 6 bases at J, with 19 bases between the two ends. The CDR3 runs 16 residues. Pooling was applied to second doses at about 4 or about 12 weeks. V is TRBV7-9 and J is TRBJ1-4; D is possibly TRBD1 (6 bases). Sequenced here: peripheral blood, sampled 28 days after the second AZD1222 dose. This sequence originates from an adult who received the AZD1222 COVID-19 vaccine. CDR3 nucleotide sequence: TGTGCCAGCAGCCGCGCACTTCGACAGGATGATGAAAAACTGTTTTTT. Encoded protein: CASSRALRQDDEKLFF.